This is a list of T cell receptor beta chains from one sample in a study of blood T cell repertoires in COVID-19. The protocol was immunoSEQ multiplex PCR, while the TCRdb copy is restricted to in-frame clones and leaves out a portion. The repertoire consists of 220,000 or so clones, with 70% to 85% occurring once and the leading ten covering around 2%. The sequenced sample was peripheral blood. The source is a woman aged 80 or over with acute or convalescent COVID-19. Each CDR3 is given with its conserved first and last residue. Fields, in order: V gene, J gene, D gene, CDR3 length, CDR3 protein. A D gene is named only where the DNA matches it firmly.

TRBV27	TRBJ2-7	NA	15	CASRSTIGGLHEQYF
TRBV19	TRBJ1-1	NA	18	CASSPPTGLGPKNTEAFF
TRBV29-1	TRBJ2-7	NA	12	CSVVPSSYEQYF
TRBV5-6	TRBJ1-3	NA	14	CASSLVHPGNTIYF
TRBV5-1	TRBJ1-5	TRBD1	16	CASSPGGQGAYQPQHF
TRBV6-8	TRBJ1-3	NA	16	CASSYYSGPPGNTIYF
TRBV5-6	TRBJ1-2	NA	13	CASSRDSTGGYTF
TRBV3-1/TRBV3-2	TRBJ2-3	TRBD2	16	CASSPGLAGGSDTQYF
TRBV6-1	TRBJ1-2	NA	11	CASAAGHGYTF
TRBV11-2	TRBJ1-4	TRBD1	14	CASTPTGMGEKLFF
TRBV9	TRBJ2-2	NA	13	CASRRGDTGELFF
TRBV15	TRBJ2-7	TRBD2	12	CATSKREHEQYF
TRBV11-2	TRBJ1-5	TRBD1	15	CASSFGTGDRQPQHF
TRBV5-1	TRBJ2-1	NA	15	CASHYIAGSYNEQFF
TRBV9	TRBJ2-3	TRBD1	15	CASSVEGARADTQYF
TRBV7-9	TRBJ1-1	NA	17	CASSALGGPGLNTEAFF
TRBV28	TRBJ2-5	NA	15	CASSFLLVGKETQYF
TRBV7-2	TRBJ2-1	TRBD2	13	CASRPGGFDEQFF
TRBV29-1	TRBJ2-3	TRBD2	16	CSVEVFSGGAPDTQYF
TRBV7-2	TRBJ2-5	NA	14	CASSHFGVWETQYF
TRBV6-6	TRBJ2-7	TRBD1	12	CASSHDRDEQYF
TRBV5-1	TRBJ2-3	NA	15	CASSSNRPYTDTQYF
TRBV7-7	TRBJ1-3	NA	13	CASSLGGGNTIYF
TRBV19	TRBJ1-2	NA	13	CASSSGKFYGYTF
TRBV28	TRBJ1-1	NA	15	CASSPREVMNTEAFF
TRBV27	TRBJ1-1	NA	15	CASRLFPGVNTEAFF
TRBV29-1	TRBJ1-2	TRBD1	13	CSVDRDSAGGYTF
TRBV6-6	TRBJ2-2	TRBD2	15	CATRQLAGNTGELFF
TRBV4-1	TRBJ2-1	NA	11	CASSTSFEQFF
TRBV27	TRBJ1-6	NA	15	CASRLRQAADSPLHF
TRBV7-8	TRBJ2-1	TRBD2	16	CASSLVKLAGVDEQFF
TRBV25-1	TRBJ1-1	NA	15	CASSEYRGMNTEAFF
TRBV6-5	TRBJ2-3	NA	12	CASSDNTDTQYF
TRBV5-6	TRBJ2-7	TRBD1	15	CASSRKGQLLGEQYF
TRBV18	TRBJ1-1	NA	14	CASSPREGGTEAFF
TRBV3-1/TRBV3-2	TRBJ2-7	NA	13	CASSQDKGLEQYF